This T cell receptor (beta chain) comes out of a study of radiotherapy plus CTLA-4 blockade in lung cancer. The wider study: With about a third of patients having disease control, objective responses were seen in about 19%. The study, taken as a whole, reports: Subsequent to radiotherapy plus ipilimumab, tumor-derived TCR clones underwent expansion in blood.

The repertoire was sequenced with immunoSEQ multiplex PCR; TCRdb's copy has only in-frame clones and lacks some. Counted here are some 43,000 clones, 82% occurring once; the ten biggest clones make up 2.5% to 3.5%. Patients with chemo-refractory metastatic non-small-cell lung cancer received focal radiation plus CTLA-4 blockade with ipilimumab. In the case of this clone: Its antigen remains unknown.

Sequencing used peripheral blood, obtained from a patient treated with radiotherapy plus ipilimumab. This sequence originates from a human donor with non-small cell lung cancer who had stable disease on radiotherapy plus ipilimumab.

The CDR3 loop is CATSPQGQPQHF. The CDR3 region has the DNA TGTGCCACCAGCCCCCAGGGTCAGCCCCAGCATTTT. The J gene is TRBJ1-5, the V gene TRBV15; D is possibly TRBD1 (5 bases). Germline V lookup: CDR1 LNHNV, CDR2 YYDKDF (reference sequence). The CDR3 contains 12 residues. Trimming cost V 5 bases and J 6 bases, with 8 bases left between them.